This entry concerns a single TCR beta chain. The antigen is undetermined. The CDR3 has 15 amino acids. V gave up 2 bases and J gave up 5 bases, with 15 bases separating them. Germline loops: CDR1 MNHNY, CDR2 SVGAGI (reference sequence). The sample belongs to a study of immune cell composition in non-small cell lung cancer. Study at large: Most cases were lung adenocarcinoma or squamous cell carcinoma.

Generated by immunoSEQ multiplex PCR, the TCRdb table keeps only in-frame clones and is missing some. Of 9,500 to 14,000 clones in the sample, under 65% were seen once. Study-level results: Squamous carcinomas (approximately 75%) more often had tumour-associated clones >0.5% than adenocarcinomas (around 33%). Top 10 clone scores and clonality were higher in squamous than adenocarcinoma.

This receptor was identified in a human donor with non-small cell lung cancer. The sequenced sample consisted of lung tumor tissue. This chain joins TRBV6-6 and TRBJ1-2, with D maybe TRBD1 (6 bases). The CDR3 here is CASSYGDRREYGYTF. CDR3 bases: TGTGCCAGCAGTTACGGAGACAGGAGAGAATATGGCTACACCTTC.